A selection of T cell receptor beta chains follows, all from one sample in a study of CD4 T cells in relation to SARS-CoV-2 and coronaviruses. Profiled with immunoSEQ multiplex PCR; TCRdb holds only in-frame clones, not every one. The repertoire holds about 40,000 clones, with under 90% as singletons. No antigen has been assigned to these receptors. The specimen was naive CD4+ T cells from PBMCs, cultured in vitro. The receptors originated from an adult with COVID-19. Each CDR3 is given with its conserved first and last residue. Each record gives: clone size, D gene, V gene, CDR3 length, J gene, CDR3 protein, CDR3 DNA. D genes are given only for firm matches. Clone size is not always given. Where it is, it says once, few, many or a class for expanded clones.

clone_size: .
d_call: .
v_call: TRBV10-3
cdr3_length: 14
j_call: TRBJ1-2
cdr3_aa: CAISSTGTQYGYTF
cdr3_nt: TGTGCCATCAGTAGCACCGGGACACAATATGGCTACACCTTC

clone_size: .
d_call: TRBD2
v_call: TRBV7-2
cdr3_length: 17
j_call: TRBJ2-5
cdr3_aa: CASSLERAGGPLLTQYF
cdr3_nt: TGTGCCAGCAGCTTAGAGAGAGCGGGAGGGCCCCTTCTGACCCAGTACTTC

clone_size: .
d_call: TRBD2
v_call: TRBV5-1
cdr3_length: 14
j_call: TRBJ2-1
cdr3_aa: CASSSGGLVNEQFF
cdr3_nt: TGCGCCAGCAGCTCTGGGGGACTAGTAAATGAGCAGTTCTTC

clone_size: .
d_call: .
v_call: TRBV9
cdr3_length: 14
j_call: TRBJ1-4
cdr3_aa: CASSVGVEDEKLFF
cdr3_nt: TGTGCCAGCAGCGTAGGAGTTGAAGATGAAAAACTGTTTTTT

clone_size: .
d_call: .
v_call: TRBV19
cdr3_length: 15
j_call: TRBJ2-1
cdr3_aa: CASSIVGRQYNEQFF
cdr3_nt: TGTGCCAGTAGTATAGTGGGGAGACAATACAATGAGCAGTTCTTC

clone_size: .
d_call: TRBD2
v_call: TRBV9
cdr3_length: 17
j_call: TRBJ2-7
cdr3_aa: CASSVGGSGRSLREQYF
cdr3_nt: TGTGCCAGCAGCGTAGGGGGTAGCGGGAGATCCTTAAGGGAGCAGTACTTC

clone_size: .
d_call: .
v_call: TRBV10-3
cdr3_length: 12
j_call: TRBJ2-7
cdr3_aa: CAISEGADEQYF
cdr3_nt: TGTGCCATCAGTGAAGGGGCGGACGAGCAGTACTTC

clone_size: .
d_call: TRBD2
v_call: TRBV9
cdr3_length: 15
j_call: TRBJ2-5
cdr3_aa: CASSVLGTSVATQYF
cdr3_nt: TGTGCCAGCAGCGTTCTCGGGACTAGCGTGGCGACCCAGTACTTC

clone_size: .
d_call: .
v_call: TRBV12-3/TRBV12-4
cdr3_length: 12
j_call: TRBJ1-3
cdr3_aa: CASSFSGNTIYF
cdr3_nt: TGTGCCAGCAGTTTTTCTGGAAACACCATATATTTT

clone_size: .
d_call: .
v_call: TRBV19
cdr3_length: 16
j_call: TRBJ2-5
cdr3_aa: CASSIAGTSRQETQYF
cdr3_nt: TGTGCCAGTAGTATCGCCGGGACAAGCCGTCAAGAGACCCAGTACTTC

clone_size: .
d_call: TRBD2
v_call: TRBV28
cdr3_length: 19
j_call: TRBJ2-3
cdr3_aa: CASSLLLGLAISRTDTQYF
cdr3_nt: TGTGCCAGCAGTTTATTGCTCGGACTAGCGATCAGCCGCACAGATACGCAGTATTTT

clone_size: .
d_call: TRBD2
v_call: TRBV5-5
cdr3_length: 16
j_call: TRBJ2-2
cdr3_aa: CASSLVALAGAGELFF
cdr3_nt: TGTGCCAGCAGCTTGGTTGCTCTAGCGGGGGCCGGGGAGCTGTTTTTT

clone_size: once
d_call: .
v_call: TRBV19
cdr3_length: 13
j_call: TRBJ2-7
cdr3_aa: CASSTSDSYEQYF
cdr3_nt: TGTGCCAGTAGTACAAGTGACAGCTACGAGCAGTACTTC

clone_size: .
d_call: .
v_call: TRBV11-2
cdr3_length: 15
j_call: TRBJ2-1
cdr3_aa: CASSLTRDGYNEQFF
cdr3_nt: TGTGCCAGCAGCTTGACCCGGGACGGTTACAATGAGCAGTTCTTC

clone_size: .
d_call: TRBD2
v_call: TRBV7-8
cdr3_length: 16
j_call: TRBJ2-7
cdr3_aa: CASSLPGLAGVYEQYF
cdr3_nt: TGTGCCAGCAGCTTACCGGGACTAGCGGGAGTTTACGAGCAGTACTTC

clone_size: .
d_call: .
v_call: TRBV24-1
cdr3_length: 11
j_call: TRBJ2-1
cdr3_aa: CATRGGGEQFF
cdr3_nt: TGTGCCACCAGGGGTGGCGGAGAGCAGTTCTTC

clone_size: .
d_call: .
v_call: TRBV2
cdr3_length: 15
j_call: TRBJ1-5
cdr3_aa: CASSVAGGEVQPQHF
cdr3_nt: TGTGCCAGCAGTGTCGCCGGGGGTGAGGTTCAGCCCCAGCATTTT

clone_size: few
d_call: .
v_call: TRBV4-2
cdr3_length: 11
j_call: TRBJ2-1
cdr3_aa: CASSQNDEQFF
cdr3_nt: TGTGCCAGCAGCCAAAACGATGAGCAGTTCTTC

clone_size: .
d_call: .
v_call: TRBV6-6
cdr3_length: 13
j_call: TRBJ1-4
cdr3_aa: CASRRPTNEKLFF
cdr3_nt: TGTGCCAGCAGGAGACCAACTAATGAAAAACTGTTTTTT

clone_size: once
d_call: TRBD2
v_call: TRBV28
cdr3_length: 15
j_call: TRBJ2-1
cdr3_aa: CASSTEREDRNEQFF
cdr3_nt: TGTGCCAGCAGTACCGAGCGGGAGGATCGGAATGAGCAGTTCTTC

clone_size: few
d_call: .
v_call: TRBV6-4
cdr3_length: 13
j_call: TRBJ2-1
cdr3_aa: CASSDRVNNEQFF
cdr3_nt: TGTGCCAGCAGTGACAGGGTTAACAATGAGCAGTTCTTC

clone_size: .
d_call: TRBD2
v_call: TRBV28
cdr3_length: 19
j_call: TRBJ2-7
cdr3_aa: CASSRPGTRRKGSSYEQYF
cdr3_nt: TGTGCCAGCAGTCGCCCAGGGACTAGACGGAAGGGGAGCTCCTACGAGCAGTACTTC

clone_size: .
d_call: .
v_call: TRBV25-1
cdr3_length: 14
j_call: TRBJ1-6
cdr3_aa: CASSERGGVSPLHF
cdr3_nt: TGTGCCAGCAGTGAGAGGGGAGGGGTTTCACCCCTCCACTTT

clone_size: .
d_call: .
v_call: TRBV6-5
cdr3_length: 15
j_call: TRBJ2-2
cdr3_aa: CASRPDGGATGELFF
cdr3_nt: TGTGCCAGCAGACCGGACGGAGGGGCCACCGGGGAGCTGTTTTTT

clone_size: .
d_call: .
v_call: TRBV6-1
cdr3_length: 14
j_call: TRBJ2-5
cdr3_aa: CASSEWGRQETQYF
cdr3_nt: TGTGCCAGCAGTGAATGGGGCAGACAAGAGACCCAGTACTTC

clone_size: .
d_call: TRBD2
v_call: TRBV5-5
cdr3_length: 16
j_call: TRBJ2-7
cdr3_aa: CASSLAPGLAGVWQYF
cdr3_nt: TGTGCCAGCAGCTTAGCCCCGGGACTAGCGGGAGTTTGGCAGTACTTC

clone_size: .
d_call: .
v_call: TRBV11-2
cdr3_length: 13
j_call: TRBJ2-3
cdr3_aa: CASSLGPVRTQYF
cdr3_nt: TGTGCCAGCAGCTTAGGACCAGTTAGAACGCAGTATTTT

clone_size: .
d_call: .
v_call: TRBV27
cdr3_length: 16
j_call: TRBJ1-5
cdr3_aa: CASSPKDSLSNQPQHF
cdr3_nt: TGTGCCAGCAGCCCCAAGGATTCTCTTAGCAATCAGCCCCAGCATTTT

clone_size: .
d_call: .
v_call: TRBV2
cdr3_length: 13
j_call: TRBJ2-3
cdr3_aa: CASSVQAPDTQYF
cdr3_nt: TGTGCCAGCAGTGTCCAAGCCCCAGATACGCAGTATTTT

clone_size: .
d_call: TRBD2
v_call: TRBV20-1
cdr3_length: 13
j_call: TRBJ2-7
cdr3_aa: CSASPLAGVEQYF
cdr3_nt: TGCAGTGCTAGTCCCCTAGCGGGAGTCGAGCAGTACTTC

clone_size: once
d_call: .
v_call: TRBV3-1/TRBV3-2
cdr3_length: 15
j_call: TRBJ2-7
cdr3_aa: CASSQDLARTYEQYF
cdr3_nt: TGTGCCAGCAGCCAAGACCTGGCCAGGACCTACGAGCAGTACTTC

clone_size: .
d_call: .
v_call: TRBV28
cdr3_length: 17
j_call: TRBJ2-2
cdr3_aa: CASSPLTVNSNTGELFF
cdr3_nt: TGTGCCAGCAGTCCCCTGACGGTTAATTCGAACACCGGGGAGCTGTTTTTT

clone_size: .
d_call: TRBD1
v_call: TRBV30
cdr3_length: 16
j_call: TRBJ1-5
cdr3_aa: CAWSDVQGAMVQPQHF
cdr3_nt: TGTGCCTGGAGTGACGTACAGGGGGCGATGGTTCAGCCCCAGCATTTT

clone_size: .
d_call: .
v_call: TRBV27
cdr3_length: 17
j_call: TRBJ2-4
cdr3_aa: CASSPRGEGWAKNIQYF
cdr3_nt: TGTGCCAGCAGTCCCAGGGGGGAGGGATGGGCCAAAAACATTCAGTACTTC

clone_size: .
d_call: .
v_call: TRBV30
cdr3_length: 14
j_call: TRBJ2-1
cdr3_aa: CAWTQANSYNEQFF
cdr3_nt: TGTGCCTGGACACAGGCAAACTCCTACAATGAGCAGTTCTTC

clone_size: .
d_call: .
v_call: TRBV21-1
cdr3_length: 15
j_call: TRBJ1-3
cdr3_aa: CASSKGGGSGNTIYF
cdr3_nt: TGTGCCAGCAGCAAAGGAGGGGGGTCTGGAAACACCATATATTTT

clone_size: .
d_call: TRBD1
v_call: TRBV28
cdr3_length: 14
j_call: TRBJ2-3
cdr3_aa: CASNHRGRTDTQYF
cdr3_nt: TGTGCCAGCAACCACAGGGGTCGCACAGATACGCAGTATTTT

clone_size: .
d_call: .
v_call: TRBV28
cdr3_length: 15
j_call: TRBJ2-7
cdr3_aa: CASSAQSVSHYEQYF
cdr3_nt: TGTGCCAGCAGTGCTCAGAGTGTAAGTCACTACGAGCAGTACTTC

clone_size: .
d_call: .
v_call: TRBV4-1
cdr3_length: 16
j_call: TRBJ1-1
cdr3_aa: CASSQGAARGFTEAFF
cdr3_nt: TGCGCCAGCAGCCAAGGGGCGGCTAGGGGGTTCACTGAAGCTTTCTTT

clone_size: .
d_call: .
v_call: TRBV6-5
cdr3_length: 13
j_call: TRBJ1-2
cdr3_aa: CASSYPQGNGYTF
cdr3_nt: TGTGCCAGCAGTTACCCCCAGGGAAATGGCTACACCTTC

clone_size: .
d_call: .
v_call: TRBV28
cdr3_length: 14
j_call: TRBJ1-2
cdr3_aa: CASSQRTAYYGYTF
cdr3_nt: TGTGCCAGCAGTCAAAGGACAGCCTACTATGGCTACACCTTC

clone_size: .
d_call: .
v_call: TRBV6-2/TRBV6-3
cdr3_length: 16
j_call: TRBJ2-2
cdr3_aa: CASSRPVREWTGELFF
cdr3_nt: TGTGCCAGCAGTCGACCGGTACGGGAGTGGACCGGGGAGCTGTTTTTT

clone_size: .
d_call: TRBD1
v_call: TRBV6-2/TRBV6-3
cdr3_length: 16
j_call: TRBJ1-2
cdr3_aa: CASSYSVPGGVYGYTF
cdr3_nt: TGTGCCAGCAGTTACTCGGTGCCAGGGGGAGTTTATGGCTACACCTTC

clone_size: .
d_call: .
v_call: TRBV28
cdr3_length: 16
j_call: TRBJ1-5
cdr3_aa: CASSSIPQNHNQPQHF
cdr3_nt: TGTGCCAGCAGCTCCATCCCCCAGAATCATAATCAGCCCCAGCATTTT

clone_size: once
d_call: .
v_call: TRBV5-4
cdr3_length: 16
j_call: TRBJ2-3
cdr3_aa: CASSFLTGGSTDTQYF
cdr3_nt: TGTGCCAGCAGCTTTCTCACAGGAGGGAGCACAGATACGCAGTATTTT

clone_size: .
d_call: .
v_call: TRBV2
cdr3_length: 15
j_call: TRBJ1-1
cdr3_aa: CATKIGGGARTEAFF
cdr3_nt: TGTGCCACCAAAATCGGGGGGGGCGCGAGGACTGAAGCTTTCTTT

clone_size: .
d_call: TRBD2
v_call: TRBV5-1
cdr3_length: 16
j_call: TRBJ2-3
cdr3_aa: CASSLGLAESTDTQYF
cdr3_nt: TGCGCCAGCAGCCTTGGACTAGCGGAAAGCACAGATACGCAGTATTTT

clone_size: .
d_call: .
v_call: TRBV7-9
cdr3_length: 14
j_call: TRBJ2-1
cdr3_aa: CASSFTSSYNEQFF
cdr3_nt: TGTGCCAGCAGCTTTACGAGCTCCTACAATGAGCAGTTCTTC

clone_size: .
d_call: .
v_call: TRBV19
cdr3_length: 15
j_call: TRBJ1-5
cdr3_aa: CASSTTTGTNQPQHF
cdr3_nt: TGTGCCAGTAGTACCACAACAGGGACCAATCAGCCCCAGCATTTT

clone_size: .
d_call: .
v_call: TRBV9
cdr3_length: 16
j_call: TRBJ2-7
cdr3_aa: CASSVASLTPYYEQYF
cdr3_nt: TGTGCCAGCAGCGTAGCCTCTTTGACTCCCTACTACGAGCAGTACTTC

clone_size: once
d_call: .
v_call: TRBV30
cdr3_length: 14
j_call: TRBJ1-3
cdr3_aa: CAWDSSFSGNTIYF
cdr3_nt: TGTGCCTGGGACAGCTCCTTCTCTGGAAACACCATATATTTT

clone_size: .
d_call: .
v_call: TRBV3-1/TRBV3-2
cdr3_length: 15
j_call: TRBJ2-3
cdr3_aa: CASRATGEGTDTQYF
cdr3_nt: TGTGCCAGCAGGGCGACGGGGGAAGGCACAGATACGCAGTATTTT

clone_size: .
d_call: TRBD2
v_call: TRBV6-5
cdr3_length: 15
j_call: TRBJ2-1
cdr3_aa: CASRRTSGRVGEQFF
cdr3_nt: TGTGCCAGCAGACGCACTAGCGGGAGGGTCGGTGAGCAGTTCTTC